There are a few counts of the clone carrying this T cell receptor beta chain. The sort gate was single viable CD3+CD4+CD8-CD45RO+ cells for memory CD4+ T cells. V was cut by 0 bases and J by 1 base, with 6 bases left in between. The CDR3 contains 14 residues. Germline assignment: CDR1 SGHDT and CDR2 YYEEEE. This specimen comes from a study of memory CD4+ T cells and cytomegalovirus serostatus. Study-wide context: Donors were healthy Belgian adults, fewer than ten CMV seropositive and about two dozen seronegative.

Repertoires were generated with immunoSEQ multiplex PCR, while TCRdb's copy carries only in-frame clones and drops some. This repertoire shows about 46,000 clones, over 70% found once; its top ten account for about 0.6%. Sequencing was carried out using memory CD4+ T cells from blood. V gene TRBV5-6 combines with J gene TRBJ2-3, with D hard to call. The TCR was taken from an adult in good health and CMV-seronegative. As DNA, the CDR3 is TGTGCCAGCAGCTTGGTATCCCGCACAGATACGCAGTATTTT. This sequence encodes CASSLVSRTDTQYF.